The rows below give T cell receptor beta chains drawn from one sample of a study of neurological immune-mediated disorders. TCRdb reprocessed the 5' RACE reads via MiXCR and lists one record per CDR3 protein. The sample has tens of thousands of distinct CDR3 sequences, 2.5% seen once. The source material was PBMCs. The receptors originated from a man aged 50 or older with multiple sclerosis. Each CDR3 is given with its conserved first and last residue. The order of the fields is D gene, J gene, clone size, V gene, CDR3 DNA, CDR3 protein. A D gene is named only where the DNA matches it firmly. Clone sizes are shown as how often the clone was seen (once, few, many) or a class if it is expanded.

D: TRBD2
J: TRBJ2-5
size: many
V: TRBV27
DNA: TGTGCCAGCAGACGTTCTTGGACTAGCGGCCAAGAGACCCAGTACTTC
CDR3: CASRRSWTSGQETQYF

D: -
J: TRBJ1-2
size: many
V: TRBV6-5
DNA: TGTGCCAGCAGCCGGGGGGGCGGAAACTATGGCTACACCTTC
CDR3: CASSRGGGNYGYTF

D: TRBD1
J: TRBJ2-5
size: many
V: TRBV20-1
DNA: TGCAGTGCTGATGGGGACAGGGACCAAGAGACCCAGTACTTC
CDR3: CSADGDRDQETQYF

D: -
J: TRBJ2-1
size: many
V: TRBV2
DNA: TGTGCCAGCAGTGGTATTGACAATGAGCAGTTCTTC
CDR3: CASSGIDNEQFF

D: TRBD2
J: TRBJ2-1
size: many
V: TRBV7-2
DNA: TGTGCCAGCAGCTTCAATTCAGCGGGACGCGTGAATGAGCAGTTCTTC
CDR3: CASSFNSAGRVNEQFF

D: -
J: TRBJ2-7
size: many
V: TRBV7-8
DNA: TGTGCCAGCACTCTAAACCTCCGAACGACCTACGAGCAGTACTTC
CDR3: CASTLNLRTTYEQYF

D: TRBD2
J: TRBJ2-1
size: many
V: TRBV6-5
DNA: TGTGCCAGCAGGGGCCGGGCCAGCGGGGGGTACTACAATGAGCAGTTCTTC
CDR3: CASRGRASGGYYNEQFF

D: TRBD2
J: TRBJ2-3
size: few
V: TRBV5-6
DNA: TGTGCCAGCAGCGTTAGCGGGGGGGCAGCGGATACGCAGTATTTT
CDR3: CASSVSGGAADTQYF

D: -
J: TRBJ1-5
size: many
V: TRBV6-2/TRBV6-3
DNA: TGTGCCAGCAGTTATACCCCTGACGAAGGTTTGTATGAGTTCTCCCGGCCCCAGCATTTT
CDR3: CASSYTPDEGLYEFSRPQHF

D: -
J: TRBJ2-1
size: many
V: TRBV20-1
DNA: TGCAGTGCTATCTTCGAGGACCGTTACAATGAGCAGTTCTTC
CDR3: CSAIFEDRYNEQFF

D: -
J: TRBJ2-4
size: many
V: TRBV7-2
DNA: TGTGCCAGCAGCCCCAGGGGGGAGGGCCGCGCCAAAAACATTCAGTACTTC
CDR3: CASSPRGEGRAKNIQYF

D: -
J: TRBJ1-1
size: many
V: TRBV7-9
DNA: TGTGCCAGCAGCTTAGCTGGGATCGAAGCTTTCTTT
CDR3: CASSLAGIEAFF

D: TRBD2
J: TRBJ2-5
size: many
V: TRBV5-1
DNA: TGCGCCAGCAGCTATCGACTAGCTCAAGAGACCCAGTACTTC
CDR3: CASSYRLAQETQYF

D: -
J: TRBJ2-3
size: many
V: TRBV5-6
DNA: TGTGCCAGCAGCAGACAGGGCACAGATACGCAGTATTTT
CDR3: CASSRQGTDTQYF

D: TRBD1
J: TRBJ2-5
size: many
V: TRBV7-2
DNA: TGTGCCAGCAGCTTAGTCGGCAGGGGGCGCCGAGAGACCCAGTACTTC
CDR3: CASSLVGRGRRETQYF

D: -
J: TRBJ2-5
size: many
V: TRBV25-1
DNA: TGTGCCAGCAGTGAATCCGGCGCCAAGGGGGAGACCCAGTACTTC
CDR3: CASSESGAKGETQYF